Below are 14 T cell receptor beta chains sequenced from a single sample in a study of response to subunit inactivated influenza vaccine. TCRdb independently ran MiXCR on the RT-PCR reads; one entry per CDR3 protein. The sample lists some 150,000 distinct CDR3 sequences, approximately 12% occurring once. These data also formed part of another study, on T cells expressing NK-cell markers. That investigation notes: The TCR beta cDNA came from 5'RACE template switching with UMIs.

The specimen comprised CD8+ T cells sorted from PBMCs, sampled roughly 13 days after vaccination. The receptors stem from a man aged 45-60 years who received an inactivated influenza vaccine.

This clonotype was counted only a few times. The V call is TRBV7-2, the J call TRBJ1-2, with D perhaps matching TRBD1 (5 bases). CDR1 is SGHTA and CDR2 is FQGNSA in the germline V gene. The CDR3 covers 14 residues. Trimming removed 4 bases at V and 2 bases at J, with 11 bases between. CDR3 nucleotide sequence: TGTGCCAGCAGCTGGACATCCTCGAACTATGGCTACACCTTC. It yields the protein CASSWTSSNYGYTF.

The sample holds a few counts of this clonotype. The rearrangement uses TRBV6-2 or TRBV6-3 and TRBJ2-1; D gene ambiguous. V lost 8 bases to trimming and J lost 6 bases, with 8 bases between them. This CDR3 region has 11 residues. The germline V gene has CDR1 MNHEY and CDR2 SVGEGT. The CDR3 sequence: CASRSPNEQFF. The CDR3 region has the DNA TGTGCCAGCCGCTCTCCCAATGAGCAGTTCTTC.

The chain is built from TRBV3-1 and TRBJ2-7, with a possible D match to TRBD1 (5 bases). The germline V gene encodes CDR1 LGHDT and CDR2 YNNKEL (reference sequence). The CDR3 length is 15 residues. Trimming shortened V by 3 bases and J by 1 base, and 13 bases separated the two germline ends. DNA of the CDR3: TGTGCCAGCAGCCACCCAGGGCAGGCATCCTACGAGCAGTACTTC. Protein product: CASSHPGQASYEQYF.

In this sample, this clonotype turned up a few times. The chain uses TRBV3-1 and TRBJ2-3, with TRBD2 matching over 9 bases. CDR1 and CDR2 from the germline V gene are LGHDT and YNNKEL (reference sequence). The CDR3 spans 16 residues. After removal of 3 bases from V and 5 bases from J, the junction contained 9 bases not matched to a gene. The CDR3 region is CASSHITSGLVDTQYF. DNA for the CDR3: TGTGCCAGCAGCCATATAACTAGCGGGTTAGTAGATACGCAGTATTTT.

The V and J genes are TRBV28 and TRBJ2-5, with 14 bases identical to TRBD2. CDR3 length: 19 amino acids. Germline V gene lookup returns CDR1 MDHEN and CDR2 SYDVKM. The V segment lost 5 bases and the J segment 1 base; nucleotides outside the gene matches: 12. This CDR3 reads CASSTHRGTSGSTQETQYF. CDR3 sequence (DNA): TGTGCCAGCAGTACCCACCGCGGGACTAGCGGGAGTACCCAAGAGACCCAGTACTTC.

By its share, this clonotype is medium-sized. The J gene is TRBJ1-1, the V gene TRBV20-1; the D gene is possibly TRBD1 (6 bases). The CDR3 loop spans 13 amino acids. Per the germline V gene, CDR1 is DFQATT and CDR2 is SNEGSKA (reference sequence). Trimming took off 5 bases at V and 6 bases at J, with 16 bases between the two ends. The DNA for the CDR3 is TGCAGTGCTTGGGTTTCAGGGGCGTCTGAAGCTTTCTTT. This gives the protein CSAWVSGASEAFF.

This clonotype was picked up a small number of times. J is TRBJ2-7 and V is TRBV5-1, with 9 nucleotides matching TRBD1. Trimming took 3 bases from V and 5 from J; bases not matched to a gene: 12. In germline, CDR1 is SGHRS, CDR2 YFSETQ. This CDR3 is 16 amino acids long. CDR3 loop: CASSSVVGTGFHEQYF. For the CDR3, the DNA is TGCGCCAGCAGCTCCGTTGTTGGGACAGGGTTCCACGAGCAGTACTTC.

The chain links TRBV7-9 to TRBJ2-7; TRBD2 might be the D (6 bases). V lost 5 bases and J 0 bases, leaving 20 bases between the germline ends. This CDR3 region has 17 residues. The germline V gene encodes CDR1 SEHNR and CDR2 FQNEAQ (reference sequence). CDR3 bases: TGTGCCAGCAGCCCACATCCTCTAGCGCAGACCTCCTACGAGCAGTACTTC. This translates into CASSPHPLAQTSYEQYF.

Sample share makes this clonotype medium-sized (0.01 to 0.1%). The chain combines TRBV20-1 with TRBJ1-1, with TRBD1 identical over 7 bases. The CDR3 contains 13 residues. CDR1 and CDR2 (germline): DFQATT, SNEGSKA (reference sequence). After removal of 6 bases from V and 0 bases from J, the junction contained 4 bases not matched to a gene. CDR3: CSAPQGLNTEAFF. The CDR3 nucleotides read TGCAGTGCCCCACAGGGGTTGAACACTGAAGCTTTCTTT.

This clonotype was counted between two and nine times. The rearrangement links TRBV7-2 to TRBJ1-5; D is perhaps TRBD1 (6 bases). The CDR3 spans 14 residues. The V gene lost 3 bases and the J gene lost 4 bases, with 10 bases spanning the gap. Germline V CDR1 and CDR2: SGHTA, FQGNSA. As DNA, the CDR3 is TGTGCCAGCAGCTTGATGGACAGTAATCAGCCCCAGCATTTT. Protein: CASSLMDSNQPQHF.

The chain is built from TRBV7-9 and TRBJ1-1, with 10 bases matching TRBD1. This CDR3 region has 13 residues. The V and J ends lost 5 bases and 6 bases, in that order; junction bases with no gene match: 3. CDR1 is SEHNR, CDR2 FQNEAQ, per germline (reference sequence). The CDR3 loop reads CASSPGQGAEAFF. As DNA, the CDR3 is TGTGCCAGCAGCCCTGGACAGGGGGCTGAAGCTTTCTTT.

In this sample, this clonotype turned up many times. The V call is TRBV4-2, the J call TRBJ2-7, with TRBD1 identical over 10 bases. V was pared by 1 base and J by 5 bases, with 5 bases of the junction left unmatched. Looked up from germline, CDR1 is LGHNA and CDR2 is YNFKEQ. The CDR3 is 15 residues long. CDR3 region: CASSQVTGGFDEQYF. The CDR3 DNA reads TGTGCCAGCAGCCAAGTGACAGGGGGCTTCGACGAGCAGTACTTC.

The chain carries TRBV12-3 or TRBV12-4 and TRBJ2-3; D ambiguous. This CDR3 spans 12 amino acids. The V and J ends lost 3 bases and 4 bases respectively, with 5 bases between them. For the CDR3, the DNA is TGTGCCAGCAGTTTGTCGGCAGATACGCAGTATTTT. Protein product: CASSLSADTQYF.

Only a few counts were recorded for this clonotype. The chain recombines TRBV7-8 with TRBJ2-7, with 7 bases that match TRBD2. The germline CDR1 and CDR2 sequences are SGHVS and FQNEAQ. The CDR3 sequence is 12 residues long. V was clipped by 7 bases and J by 3 bases; unmatched bases: 3. The chain's CDR3 is CASTPGGYEQYF. In nucleotides, the CDR3 is TGTGCCAGCACCCCGGGAGGCTACGAGCAGTACTTC.